This entry is about one T cell receptor beta chain. This clonotype has ten or more counts. Its antigen remains unidentified. No base qualities exist here, and no much larger clone lies one base off it. The germline V end is reduced by 3 bases and the J end by 9 bases; junction bases left unmatched: 10. CDR1 DFQATT and CDR2 SNEGSKA are derived from the germline V gene (reference sequence). Inclusive of the bounding cysteine and phenylalanine, the CDR3 is 14 residues long. Kept here is only the CDR3 DNA, which spans 42 bases and is read in frame from base 1. Ficoll-Paque density gradient centrifugation was used to isolate PBMCs. For sequencing, an Illumina NovaSeq 6000 was employed. cDNA libraries for TCRalpha and TCRbeta were prepared by 5'RACE using constant-segment primers, with sample barcodes and unique molecular identifiers added. RNA was extracted from every sample with Trizol reagent. Libraries were amplified in two PCR steps, with a second sample barcode and Illumina TruSeq adapters added in the second step. Sequencing of libraries was performed on an Illumina NovaSeq with 2 x 150 bp paired-end reads. In the source study's methods: Demultiplexing of reads and collapsing into UMI-guided consensus sequences were performed with migec v1.2.7. Using mixcr v2.1.11, UMI consensuses were aligned to TRA and TRB V and J templates and then assembled into clonotypes. Clonotypes were classified as expanded or contracted when called significant by both edgeR and NoisET, with noise models trained on biological replicates. edgeR calls used a false discovery rate-adjusted p below 0.01 and a log2 fold-change threshold of 1. PCA with hierarchical clustering of max-normalized trajectories of the 1000 most abundant clonotypes was used as exploratory dynamics analysis. Separately sequenced CD4+ and CD8+ repertoires were used to assign a CD4 or CD8 phenotype to each responding clone. TCRdb trimmed the raw reads at Q25, called clones with MiXCR and kept productive beta chains. Every distinct CDR3 protein forms one entry, paired with its most common genes and DNA. These V and J calls are TCRdb output, not the study's own analysis. Present in this sample are 250,000 to 300,000 distinct CDR3 sequences, roughly 16% of which were seen just once. The ten largest clonotypes hold around a fifth of the sample.

This entry belongs to a study of T-cell memory formation after mild COVID-19 (dated by TCRdb to about 2021). About the full investigation: Most TCR sequence clusters were specific to one of the two donors. In two donors, T-cell clones that expanded and contracted after mild COVID-19 were followed by sequencing TCRalpha and TCRbeta repertoires longitudinally. The cohort comprised two young, previously healthy adult volunteers, one female and one male. The full study reports these points: The study included only a couple of mild cases, and larger cohorts that include severe cases with pre-infection samples were judged to be necessary. Clones contracting from day 15 to 85 had balanced CD4/CD8 phenotypes, while a second wave expanding from day 15 to 37 was biased towards CD4+. Some responding clones were found in pre-infection memory, which suggests that pre-existing cross-reactive memory T cells took part in the SARS-CoV-2 response. The second-wave clones that peaked on day 37 were not confirmed to be SARS-CoV-2 specific. Contracting CD4+ clones were found mainly in CM and EM memory subsets, while CD8+ clones were enriched in EMRA.

Sequencing input: PBMCs or a T cell subset sorted from them (not recorded which). The V gene is TRBV20-1 and the J gene is TRBJ2-1; the junction holds 8 bases that match TRBD2. The sequence was collected from a man in his late teens or twenties who had mild COVID-19 (a few samples of this study predate the infection). The sample titles of this study are shuffled in the database, so cell type and time point are left out; the donor was told from shared clones. Here is the DNA: TGCAGTGCTAGGGGACTAGGTGTTAGCTTTGAGCAGTTCTTC. The encoded protein is CSARGLGVSFEQFF.